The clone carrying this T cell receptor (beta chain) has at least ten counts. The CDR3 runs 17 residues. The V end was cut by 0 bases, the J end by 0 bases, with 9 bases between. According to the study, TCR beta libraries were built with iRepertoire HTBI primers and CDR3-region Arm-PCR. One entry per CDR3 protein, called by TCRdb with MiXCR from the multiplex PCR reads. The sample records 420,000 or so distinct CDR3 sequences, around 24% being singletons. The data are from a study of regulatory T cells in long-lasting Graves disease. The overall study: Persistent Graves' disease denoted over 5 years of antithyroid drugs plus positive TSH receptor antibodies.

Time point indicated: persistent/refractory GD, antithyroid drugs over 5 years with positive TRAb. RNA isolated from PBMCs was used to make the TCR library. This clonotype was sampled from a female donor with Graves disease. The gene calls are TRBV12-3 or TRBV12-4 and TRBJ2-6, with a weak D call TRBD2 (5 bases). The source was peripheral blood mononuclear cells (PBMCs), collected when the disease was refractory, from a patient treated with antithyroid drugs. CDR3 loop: CASSLAVGDSGANVLTF. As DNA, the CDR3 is TGTGCCAGCAGTTTAGCGGTGGGAGACTCTGGGGCCAACGTCCTGACTTTC.